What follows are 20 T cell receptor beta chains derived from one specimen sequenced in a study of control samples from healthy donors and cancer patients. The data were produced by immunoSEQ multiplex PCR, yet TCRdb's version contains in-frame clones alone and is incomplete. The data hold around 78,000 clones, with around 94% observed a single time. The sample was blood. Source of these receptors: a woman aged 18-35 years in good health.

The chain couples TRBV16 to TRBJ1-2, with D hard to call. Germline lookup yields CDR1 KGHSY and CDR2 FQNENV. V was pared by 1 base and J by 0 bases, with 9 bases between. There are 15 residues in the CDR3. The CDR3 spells CASSQWGTANYGYTF. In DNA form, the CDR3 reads TGTGCCAGCAGCCAATGGGGAACAGCTAACTATGGCTACACCTTC.

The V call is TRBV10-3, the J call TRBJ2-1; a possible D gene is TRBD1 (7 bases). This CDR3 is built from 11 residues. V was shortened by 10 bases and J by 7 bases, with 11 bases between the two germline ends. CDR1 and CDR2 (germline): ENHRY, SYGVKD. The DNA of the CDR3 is TGTGCCACCAGGGGGGATAATGAGCAGTTCTTC. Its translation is CATRGDNEQFF.

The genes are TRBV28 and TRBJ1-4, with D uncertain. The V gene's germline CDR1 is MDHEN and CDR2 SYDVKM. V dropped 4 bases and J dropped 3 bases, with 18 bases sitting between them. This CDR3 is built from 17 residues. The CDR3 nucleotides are TGTGCCAGCAGTTCTCCCCCGACTCTGGCGGCTAATGAAAAACTGTTTTTT. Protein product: CASSSPPTLAANEKLFF.

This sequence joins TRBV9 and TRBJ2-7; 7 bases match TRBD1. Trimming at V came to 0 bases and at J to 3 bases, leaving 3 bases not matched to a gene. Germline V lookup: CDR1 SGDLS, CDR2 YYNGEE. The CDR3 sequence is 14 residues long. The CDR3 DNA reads TGTGCCAGCAGCGTAGGGACAGGCCACTACGAGCAGTACTTC. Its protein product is CASSVGTGHYEQYF.

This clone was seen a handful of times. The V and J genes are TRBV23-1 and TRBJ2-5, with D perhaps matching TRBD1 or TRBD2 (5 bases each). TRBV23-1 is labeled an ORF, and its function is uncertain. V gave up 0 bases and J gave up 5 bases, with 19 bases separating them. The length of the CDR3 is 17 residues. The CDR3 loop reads CASSQSGPPLSIETQYF. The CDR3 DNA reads TGCGCCAGCAGTCAATCGGGACCCCCCTTATCGATCGAGACCCAGTACTTC.

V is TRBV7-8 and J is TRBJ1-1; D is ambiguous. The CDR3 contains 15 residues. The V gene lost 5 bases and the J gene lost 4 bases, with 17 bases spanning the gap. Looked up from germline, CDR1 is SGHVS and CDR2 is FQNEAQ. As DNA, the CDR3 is TGTGCCAGCAGCCCGTGGGGTGATGGGTCCACTGAAGCTTTCTTT. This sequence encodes CASSPWGDGSTEAFF.

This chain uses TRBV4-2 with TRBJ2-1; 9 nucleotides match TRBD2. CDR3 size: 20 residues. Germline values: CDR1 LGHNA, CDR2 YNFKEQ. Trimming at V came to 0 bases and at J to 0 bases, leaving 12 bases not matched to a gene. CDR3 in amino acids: CASSQDLGLAGISSYNEQFF. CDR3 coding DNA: TGTGCCAGCAGCCAAGATCTAGGCCTAGCGGGGATTAGCTCCTACAATGAGCAGTTCTTC.

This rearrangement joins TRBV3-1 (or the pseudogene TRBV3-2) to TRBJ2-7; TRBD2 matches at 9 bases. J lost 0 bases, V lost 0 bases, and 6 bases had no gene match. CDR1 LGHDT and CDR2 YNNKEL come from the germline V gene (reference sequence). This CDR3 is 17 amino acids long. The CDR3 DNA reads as TGTGCCAGCAGCCAAGATGCAGCGGGAGGAAGCTCCTACGAGCAGTACTTC. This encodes CASSQDAAGGSSYEQYF.

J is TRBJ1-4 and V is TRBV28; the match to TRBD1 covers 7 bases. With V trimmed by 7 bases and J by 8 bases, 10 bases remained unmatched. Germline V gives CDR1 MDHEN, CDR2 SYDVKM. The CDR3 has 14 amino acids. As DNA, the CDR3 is TGTGCCAGCAAAGAGCCGGGACAGCGAGAAAAACTGTTTTTT. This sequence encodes CASKEPGQREKLFF.

Here the CDR3 DNA reads TGTGCCATCAGGGAGGGACAGGGTAATGAAAAACTGTTTTTT. Protein sequence: CAIREGQGNEKLFF. V gene TRBV10-3 combines with J gene TRBJ1-4; 9 bases align to TRBD1. The germline V gene encodes CDR1 ENHRY and CDR2 SYGVKD. The CDR3 sequence is 14 residues long. V lost 6 bases, J lost 4 bases, and 3 bases stayed unmatched.

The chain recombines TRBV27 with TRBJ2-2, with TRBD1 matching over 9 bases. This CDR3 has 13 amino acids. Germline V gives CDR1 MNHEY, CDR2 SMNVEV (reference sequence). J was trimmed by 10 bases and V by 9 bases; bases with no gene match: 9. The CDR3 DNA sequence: TGTGCCAGTTCCGGGACAGGGTTCGCGGAGCTGTTTTTT. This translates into CASSGTGFAELFF.

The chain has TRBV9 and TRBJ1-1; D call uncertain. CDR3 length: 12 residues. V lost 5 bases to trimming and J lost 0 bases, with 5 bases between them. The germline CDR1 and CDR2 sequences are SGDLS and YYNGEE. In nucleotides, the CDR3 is TGTGCCAGCAGGGAGGTGAACACTGAAGCTTTCTTT. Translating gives CASREVNTEAFF.

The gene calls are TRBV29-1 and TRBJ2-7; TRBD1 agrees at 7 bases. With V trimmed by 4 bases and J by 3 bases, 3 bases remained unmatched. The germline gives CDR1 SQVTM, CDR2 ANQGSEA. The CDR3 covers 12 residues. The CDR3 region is CSVARQGYEQYF. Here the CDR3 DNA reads TGCAGCGTTGCGAGACAGGGCTACGAGCAGTACTTC.

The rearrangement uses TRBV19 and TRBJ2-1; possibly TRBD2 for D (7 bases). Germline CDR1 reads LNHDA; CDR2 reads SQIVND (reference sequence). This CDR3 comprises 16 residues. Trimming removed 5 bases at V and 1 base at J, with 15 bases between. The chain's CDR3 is CASSQGGGTSYNEQFF. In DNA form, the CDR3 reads TGTGCCAGTAGTCAGGGAGGGGGGACTTCCTACAATGAGCAGTTCTTC. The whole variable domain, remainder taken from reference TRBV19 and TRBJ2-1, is DGGITQSPKYLFRKEGQNVTLSCEQNLNHDAMYWYRQDPGQGLRLIYYSQIVNDFQKGDIAEGYSVSREKKESFPLTVTSAQKNPTAFYLCASSQGGGTSYNEQFFGPGTRLTVL.

For the CDR3, the DNA is TGTGCCATCACCATGGACGACAGTTCCTACGAGCAGTACTTC. This gives the protein CAITMDDSSYEQYF. The chain has TRBV10-3 and TRBJ2-7, with D possibly being TRBD1 (5 bases). Per the germline V gene, CDR1 is ENHRY and CDR2 is SYGVKD. Trimming took 7 bases from V and 1 from J, leaving 14 bases between them. The length of the CDR3 is 14 residues.

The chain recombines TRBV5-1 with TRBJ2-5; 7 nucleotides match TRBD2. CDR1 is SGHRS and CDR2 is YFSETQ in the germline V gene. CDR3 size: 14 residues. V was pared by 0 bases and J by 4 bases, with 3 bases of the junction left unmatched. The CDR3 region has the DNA TGCGCCAGCAGCTTGGCTAGCGGCCTAGAGACCCAGTACTTC. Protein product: CASSLASGLETQYF.

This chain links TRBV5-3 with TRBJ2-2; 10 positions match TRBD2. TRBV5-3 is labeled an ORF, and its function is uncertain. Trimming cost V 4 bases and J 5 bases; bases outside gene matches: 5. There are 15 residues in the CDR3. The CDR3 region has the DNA TGTGCCAGAAGCCATAAGCGGGAGGGGACCGGGGAGCTGTTTTTT. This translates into CARSHKREGTGELFF.

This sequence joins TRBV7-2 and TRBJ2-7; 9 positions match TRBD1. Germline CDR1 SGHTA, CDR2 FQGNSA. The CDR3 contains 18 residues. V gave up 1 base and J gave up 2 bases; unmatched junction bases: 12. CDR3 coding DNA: TGTGCCAGCAGCTTAGGTGTAATAGGGACAGGGATGCCCTACGAGCAGTACTTC. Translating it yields CASSLGVIGTGMPYEQYF.

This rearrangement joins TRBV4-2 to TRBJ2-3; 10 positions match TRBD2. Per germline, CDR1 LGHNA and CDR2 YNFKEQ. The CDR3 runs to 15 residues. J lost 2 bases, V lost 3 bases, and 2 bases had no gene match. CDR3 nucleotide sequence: TGTGCCAGCAGCCAGCTAGCGGGAGACACAGATACGCAGTATTTT. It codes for CASSQLAGDTDTQYF.

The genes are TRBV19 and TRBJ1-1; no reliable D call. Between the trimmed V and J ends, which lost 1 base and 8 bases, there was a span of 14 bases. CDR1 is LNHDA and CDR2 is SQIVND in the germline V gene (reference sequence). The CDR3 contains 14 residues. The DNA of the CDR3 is TGTGCCAGTAGTATAGGTCTTGGAGGGATAGAAGCTTTCTTT. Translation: CASSIGLGGIEAFF.